The 26 T cell receptor beta chains reported below all come from one sample, sequenced in a study of cytomegalovirus exposure and HLA in healthy donors. The primer mix had 60 Vbeta and 13 Jbeta primers. The repertoire was sequenced with immunoSEQ multiplex PCR; TCRdb's copy has only in-frame clones and lacks some. The sample has 150,000 to 200,000 clones, approximately 75% seen once. Material: PBMCs. The origin of the receptors is a man aged 45-65 years in good health and CMV-seropositive.

This clone occurred a few times. The chain joins TRBV5-4 to TRBJ2-3; 10 bases agree with TRBD1. V shed 4 bases and J 6 bases; nucleotides not matched to a gene: 2. The germline V gene encodes CDR1 SGHNT and CDR2 YYREEE (reference sequence). CDR3 length equals 13 residues. CDR3 sequence (DNA): TGTGCCAGCAGCGGGACAGGGGACGATACGCAGTATTTT. It encodes CASSGTGDDTQYF.

The chain combines TRBV7-2 with TRBJ1-2, with a weak D call TRBD1 (5 bases). The CDR3 totals 14 residues. V lost 5 bases and J lost 2, with 12 bases in between. CDR1 and CDR2 (germline): SGHTA, FQGNSA. CDR3 nucleotide sequence: TGTGCCAGCAGCCCAAGTCGGGGGAACTATGGCTACACCTTC. Translating it yields CASSPSRGNYGYTF.

J is TRBJ2-3 and V is TRBV5-6; D is unresolved. Germline V lookup: CDR1 SGHDT, CDR2 YYEEEE. This CDR3 has 16 residues. V was shortened by 6 bases and J by 2 bases, with 19 bases between the two germline ends. The CDR3 DNA reads as TGTGCCAGCAACCGCTTAGGCCCTACTACCACAGATACGCAGTATTTT. The encoded protein is CASNRLGPTTTDTQYF.

This chain joins TRBV7-9 and TRBJ1-1; D unclear. Trimming left V 4 bases short and J 6 bases short, with 15 bases between. Per germline, CDR1 SEHNR and CDR2 FQNEAQ (reference sequence). The CDR3 consists of 14 residues. The chain's CDR3 is CASSWAGPRAEAFF. CDR3 nucleotide sequence: TGTGCCAGCAGCTGGGCCGGCCCGAGGGCTGAAGCTTTCTTT.

The chain employs TRBV18 and TRBJ2-2; possible D gene TRBD2, 6 bases. Germline values: CDR1 KGHSH, CDR2 LQKENI. The CDR3 totals 15 residues. V shed 1 base and J shed 3 bases, with 9 bases lying between them. The CDR3 DNA reads TGTGCCAGCTCACCACTCGGCGGGGACACCGGGGAGCTGTTTTTT. It encodes CASSPLGGDTGELFF.

The chain is built from TRBV19 and TRBJ1-1, with a tentative D call TRBD1 (6 bases). Per the germline V gene, CDR1 is LNHDA and CDR2 is SQIVND (reference sequence). V was pared by 7 bases and J by 0 bases, with 18 bases between. The CDR3 sequence is 16 residues long. CDR3 sequence: CASIRGAEFMNTEAFF. Written as DNA, the CDR3 is TGTGCCAGTATCCGGGGGGCAGAATTCATGAACACTGAAGCTTTCTTT.

The genes are TRBV2 and TRBJ2-7, with 8 positions matching TRBD1. V shed 6 bases and J 12 bases; nucleotides not matched to a gene: 10. The CDR3 consists of 12 residues. Germline-derived CDR1 and CDR2 are SNHLY and FYNNEI. For the CDR3, the DNA is TGTGCCAGCAGCGCAAACCGGGACAGGTTGTACTTC. Amino acid sequence: CASSANRDRLYF.

The J gene is TRBJ2-5, the V gene TRBV4-1, with D possibly matching TRBD2 (6 bases). The germline gives CDR1 MGHRA, CDR2 YSYEKL. V lost 3 bases, J lost 3 bases, and 11 bases lay in between. The CDR3 sequence is 14 residues long. The chain's CDR3 is CASSHPGTEETQYF. The CDR3 DNA reads as TGCGCCAGCAGCCATCCTGGGACTGAAGAGACCCAGTACTTC.

This sequence joins TRBV11-2 and TRBJ2-7; tentative D call: TRBD2 (5 bases). The CDR3 spans 16 residues. The V end was cut by 0 bases, the J end by 1 base, with 13 bases between. Germline V lookup: CDR1 SGHAT, CDR2 FQNNGV. CDR3 sequence reads: CASSLEEVAYSYEQYF. Here the CDR3 DNA reads TGTGCCAGCAGCTTAGAGGAGGTCGCTTATTCCTACGAGCAGTACTTC.

This clone was detected only once. The J gene is TRBJ2-7, the V gene TRBV30, with a possible D match to TRBD2 (6 bases). V was cut by 3 bases and J by 6 bases, with 24 bases left in between. The CDR3 totals 16 residues. CDR1 is GTSNPN, CDR2 SVGIG, per germline (reference sequence). The CDR3 sequence is CAWRGLGATNLIEQYF. The CDR3 DNA follows: TGTGCCTGGAGGGGACTCGGGGCCACGAACCTGATCGAGCAGTACTTC.

The chain is built from TRBV29-1 and TRBJ1-2, with D uncertain. V shed 3 bases and J shed 1 base, with 6 bases lying between them. This CDR3 spans 12 amino acids. Germline loops: CDR1 SQVTM, CDR2 ANQGSEA. The CDR3: CSVDRNNYGYTF. The CDR3 DNA sequence: TGCAGCGTTGACAGAAATAACTATGGCTACACCTTC.

In this sample, this clone turned up once. The rearrangement links TRBV7-8 to TRBJ1-5; D unclear. From germline, CDR1 is SGHVS and CDR2 FQNEAQ. The germline V and J ends were trimmed by 0 bases and 5 bases, with 14 bases remaining between them. There are 16 residues in the CDR3. CDR3 amino acids: CASSLARVAVDQPQHF. The CDR3 DNA reads as TGTGCCAGCAGCTTAGCCCGGGTGGCAGTCGATCAGCCCCAGCATTTT.

The V gene is TRBV19, the J gene TRBJ1-5; no reliable D call. Germline CDR1 and CDR2: LNHDA and SQIVND (reference sequence). Trimming pared 5 bases from V and 15 bases from J, leaving 14 bases between. This CDR3 has 11 residues. This chain's CDR3 is CASSFLSQPHF. The DNA for the CDR3 is TGTGCCAGTAGTTTTCTGAGCCAACCGCATTTT.

This chain connects TRBV4-1 to TRBJ2-3; D possibly corresponds to TRBD1 (7 bases). This CDR3 has 16 residues. The V gene lost 4 bases and the J gene lost 4 bases, with 18 bases spanning the gap. Germline V CDR1 and CDR2: MGHRA, YSYEKL. The DNA for the CDR3 is TGCGCCAGCAGCCTTTTACGACAGGGAGGCCCAGATACGCAGTATTTT. Translation: CASSLLRQGGPDTQYF.

The genes are TRBV6-6 and TRBJ1-1; no clear D. The V end was cut by 3 bases, the J end by 0 bases, with 11 bases between. The CDR3 length is 15 residues. Germline V CDR1 and CDR2: MNHNY, SVGAGI (reference sequence). CDR3 protein: CASSYKRVVNTEAFF. Here the CDR3 DNA reads TGTGCCAGCAGTTATAAGCGGGTGGTGAACACTGAAGCTTTCTTT.

The chain is built from TRBV5-1 and TRBJ2-5, with a tentative D call TRBD1 (6 bases). This CDR3 is built from 14 residues. CDR1 SGHRS and CDR2 YFSETQ come from the germline V gene. V was trimmed by 0 bases and J by 4 bases, leaving 10 bases between them. The CDR3 protein is CASSLAQGRETQYF. CDR3 in DNA: TGCGCCAGCAGCTTGGCCCAGGGGCGAGAGACCCAGTACTTC.

The V gene is TRBV6-5, the J gene TRBJ1-2; possibly TRBD1 for D (5 bases). CDR1 is MNHEY and CDR2 is SVGAGI in the germline V gene. V lost 7 bases and J 4 bases, leaving 10 bases between the germline ends. The CDR3 totals 12 residues. CDR3 sequence reads: CASKGQIYGYTF. CDR3 nucleotides: TGTGCCAGCAAGGGGCAGATCTATGGCTACACCTTC.

This clone was seen more than once but under ten times. The V call is TRBV9, the J call TRBJ1-1; D is possibly TRBD1 (5 bases). Trimming took 4 bases from V and 4 from J, leaving 20 bases between them. Germline values: CDR1 SGDLS, CDR2 YYNGEE. The CDR3 extends over 16 amino acids. In nucleotides, the CDR3 is TGTGCCAGCAGCCTAGGCCTCGGGGGGATCGGCACTGAAGCTTTCTTT. This gives the protein CASSLGLGGIGTEAFF.

This clone was counted only a few times. The gene calls are TRBV4-3 and TRBJ2-7; 14 positions agree with TRBD2. This CDR3 comprises 16 residues. V was clipped by 3 bases and J by 4 bases; unmatched bases: 5. From germline, CDR1 is LGHNA and CDR2 YSLEER. The CDR3 DNA is TGCGCCAGCAGCCAGGAGGGACTAGCGGGGGCATACGAGCAGTACTTC. Translating gives CASSQEGLAGAYEQYF.

The chain is built from TRBV29-1 and TRBJ1-2; a possible D gene is TRBD1 (5 bases). Between the trimmed V and J ends, which lost 4 bases and 1 base, there was a span of 10 bases. The CDR3 is made up of 13 amino acids. Germline CDR1 SQVTM, CDR2 ANQGSEA. CDR3 sequence: CSVGRGVNYGYTF. As DNA, the CDR3 is TGCAGCGTTGGACGGGGGGTTAACTATGGCTACACCTTC.

This chain joins TRBV6-5 and TRBJ1-4; possible D gene TRBD1, 5 bases. Trimming pared 5 bases from V and 4 bases from J, leaving 14 bases between. Germline CDR1 reads MNHEY; CDR2 reads SVGAGI. This CDR3 comprises 15 residues. CDR3 in DNA: TGTGCCAGCAGTCCTGTAGACAGAGATAATGAAAAACTGTTTTTT. Protein product: CASSPVDRDNEKLFF.

V is TRBV2 and J is TRBJ1-4; D is undetermined. The CDR3 totals 13 residues. The germline V gene encodes CDR1 SNHLY and CDR2 FYNNEI. V gave up 4 bases and J gave up 8 bases, with 11 bases separating them. The CDR3: CASSGTAFEKLFF. DNA of the CDR3: TGTGCCAGCAGTGGAACTGCGTTCGAAAAACTGTTTTTT.

The chain joins TRBV5-1 to TRBJ2-1; the match to TRBD2 covers 12 bases. With V trimmed by 0 bases and J by 6 bases, 4 bases remained unmatched. Germline V gene data show CDR1 as SGHRS and CDR2 as YFSETQ. CDR3 length: 16 residues. CDR3 DNA: TGCGCCAGCAGCTTGGGGGGACTAGCGGGCCTCAATGAGCAGTTCTTC. It translates to CASSLGGLAGLNEQFF.

The rearrangement joins TRBV6-5 to TRBJ1-1; no clear D gene. The CDR3 covers 13 residues. Trimming took 5 bases from V and 4 from J, leaving 11 bases between them. Germline CDR1 MNHEY, CDR2 SVGAGI. CDR3 residues: CASSTQEGTEAFF. DNA for the CDR3: TGTGCCAGCAGTACGCAGGAGGGCACTGAAGCTTTCTTT.

This clone appeared a single time. This chain links TRBV5-4 with TRBJ1-2; D might be TRBD1 (5 bases). This CDR3 region has 13 residues. The V end was cut by 3 bases, the J end by 7 bases, with 13 bases between. Germline V CDR1 and CDR2: SGHNT, YYREEE (reference sequence). This CDR3 is CASSSGGAAGYTF. As DNA, the CDR3 is TGTGCCAGCAGCTCCGGGGGAGCGGCTGGCTACACCTTC.

The V and J genes are TRBV27 and TRBJ1-2; 9 bases fit TRBD1. V was clipped by 1 base and J by 8 bases; unmatched bases: 5. From germline, CDR1 is MNHEY and CDR2 SMNVEV (reference sequence). CDR3 length: 14 residues. DNA for the CDR3: TGTGCCAGCAGTTTATTAGGACAGGGGTACGGCTACACCTTC. Translation gives CASSLLGQGYGYTF.